This TCR beta chain was obtained from a study of memory CD4+ T cells and cytomegalovirus serostatus. Single viable CD3+CD4+CD8-CD45RO+ cells were sorted as the memory CD4+ T cells. Donors' CMV status reflects serum IgG against pp150, pp28, p38, p52. This clone was detected once. Profiling relied on immunoSEQ multiplex PCR, and the TCRdb table lists in-frame clones only, not all of them. The table records some 41,000 clones, about 76% of them present only once. This CDR3 contains 12 residues. The germline CDR1 and CDR2 sequences are SNHLY and FYNNEI. V was cut by 7 bases and J by 3 bases, with 10 bases left in between.

The chain is built from TRBV2 and TRBJ2-7; D unclear. Sequenced material: memory CD4+ T cells from blood. The clonotype comes from an adult in good health and CMV-seronegative. CDR3 nucleotide sequence: TGTGCCAGCAATAGACTCATCTACGAGCAGTACTTC. It translates to CASNRLIYEQYF.